This TCR beta chain originates from a study of control samples from healthy donors and cancer patients (TCRdb year 2020). CDR3 length: 16 amino acids, cysteine to phenylalanine. Only CDR3 DNA is held: 48 bases, read in frame from base 1. The germline V and J ends show losses of 4 bases and 7 bases respectively, and no gene match explains 9 bases of the junction. Based on the germline V gene, the CDR1 and CDR2 sequences are MNHNS and SASEGT. The library was obtained by the immunoSEQ multiplex PCR assay. In its TCRdb copy, this immuneACCESS table keeps in-frame sequences only and misses some clones. Where compared with another copy, unresolved V genes explain less than half of these, and the others have no known cause. The sample table lists about 140,000 clones, more than 90% of them with a count of one. The ten largest clones add up to over 9% of the sample. Note on this clone: Its cognate antigen has yet to be identified. Nothing much larger sits one base from this clone, and base qualities are not available.

This sequence was found in a man younger than 40 in good health. This sequence uses TRBV6-1 and TRBJ2-2, with 10 bases aligning to TRBD1. Sequenced: blood. The DNA sequence is as follows: TGTGCCAGCAGTGCCCGCACGACAGGGGGCTTCGGGGAGCTGTTTTTT. Translated, this gives CASSARTTGGFGELFF.